This T cell receptor beta chain appears in the sequencing data of a study of blood T cell repertoires in COVID-19. On the study more broadly: COVID-19 samples from acute and convalescent phases originated in the United States, Italy and Spain.

The protocol was immunoSEQ multiplex PCR, while the TCRdb copy is restricted to in-frame clones and leaves out a portion. Of roughly 300,000 clones listed, 80% to 95% are singletons. The sample taken for sequencing was PBMCs or T cells enriched from blood (not recorded which). This receptor was taken from a woman in her thirties who had recovered from COVID-19.

The CDR3 sequence: CASSLGSGKLFF. The CDR3 DNA sequence: TGTGCCAGCAGTTTAGGATCAGGAAAACTGTTTTTT. J is TRBJ1-4 and V is TRBV12-3 or TRBV12-4; D is uncertain. The V and J ends lost 1 base and 10 bases respectively, with 7 bases between them. This CDR3 region has 12 residues.